The sequence of this T cell receptor (beta chain) was determined in a study of healthy donors' naive CD4 and CD8 T cells. A linear amplification protocol produced the TCR libraries from roughly 550 ng of total RNA. Each CDR3 protein gets one entry after TCRdb re-called the reads with MiXCR. The sample records 150,000 to 200,000 distinct CDR3 sequences, 74% being singletons. CDR1 is MNHEY, CDR2 SVGAGI, per germline. The CDR3 covers 14 residues. Trimming took off 2 bases at V and 2 bases at J, with 9 bases between the two ends. Sequencing was carried out using naive CD4+ and CD8+ T cells sorted from blood, pooled from several donors. The receptor was isolated from a pool of human donors in good health; the sample pools cells from several healthy donors. The chain is built from TRBV6-5 and TRBJ1-2, with D unresolved. The CDR3 reads CASSYPGQNYGYTF. CDR3 in DNA: TGTGCCAGCAGTTACCCCGGGCAGAACTATGGCTACACCTTC.